This entry lists 25 T cell receptor beta chains sequenced from one sample in a study of shared clonotypes between healthy human individuals. Assay used: immunoSEQ multiplex PCR; TCRdb lists only in-frame clones, some missing. The table lists under 200,000 clones, over 80% of them singletons. The sequenced sample consisted of naive CD4+ T cells sorted from blood. Subset described: CD45RA+ positively selected. These receptors came from a woman younger than 45 in good health.

The chain recombines TRBV28 with TRBJ2-7, with TRBD2 as a possible D gene (6 bases). This CDR3 is 13 amino acids long. Trimming took 6 bases from V and 5 from J, leaving 14 bases between them. CDR1 and CDR2 from the germline V gene are MDHEN and SYDVKM. The CDR3 DNA is TGTGCCAGCAGGTGGGGGGAGGAAAACGAGCAGTACTTC. It codes for CASRWGEENEQYF.

V and J are TRBV27 and TRBJ2-5; D gene unclear. From germline, CDR1 is MNHEY and CDR2 SMNVEV (reference sequence). Trimming took off 2 bases at V and 5 bases at J, with 6 bases between the two ends. The CDR3 contains 12 residues. The CDR3 DNA reads as TGTGCCAGCAGTTTAGTAGGCGAGACCCAGTACTTC. It encodes CASSLVGETQYF.

This clone has just one count. This sequence joins TRBV18 and TRBJ2-1; a possible D gene is TRBD2 (5 bases). The CDR3 is 15 amino acids. The V end lost 3 bases, the J end lost 2 bases, and 11 bases lay between the germline ends. Looked up from germline, CDR1 is KGHSH and CDR2 is LQKENI. CDR3 in DNA: TGTGCCAGCTCACCCCCAGCGGTACCCTACAATGAGCAGTTCTTC. Translating it yields CASSPPAVPYNEQFF.

This chain joins TRBV25-1 and TRBJ1-2; D unclear. The germline gives CDR1 MGHDK, CDR2 SYGVNS. The CDR3 has 9 residues. With 4 bases removed from V and 7 bases from J, the gap between germline ends came to 1 base. CDR3 nucleotides: TGTGCCAGCAGTGCTGGCTACACCTTC. Amino acid sequence: CASSAGYTF.

This chain uses TRBV28 with TRBJ1-1; D gene ambiguous. The CDR3 extends over 14 amino acids. The ends were cut back, 9 bases at V and 5 bases at J, with 19 bases in the middle. Germline-derived CDR1 and CDR2 are MDHEN and SYDVKM. DNA of the CDR3: TGTGCCAGTACACCAGACCCCGATCAAACTGAAGCTTTCTTT. Residues: CASTPDPDQTEAFF.

The V gene is TRBV28, the J gene TRBJ2-7; D is perhaps TRBD1 (6 bases). The CDR3 loop spans 15 amino acids. Germline CDR1 is MDHEN and CDR2 is SYDVKM. V shed 8 bases and J shed 3 bases, with 20 bases lying between them. CDR3 loop: CASSSHGTQLYEQYF. For the CDR3, the DNA is TGTGCCAGCTCCTCCCACGGGACACAACTCTACGAGCAGTACTTC.

The chain employs TRBV27 and TRBJ2-7; D gene unclear. With 2 bases removed from V and 7 bases from J, the gap between germline ends came to 9 bases. The germline V gene encodes CDR1 MNHEY and CDR2 SMNVEV (reference sequence). The CDR3 has 12 residues. The CDR3 DNA is TGTGCCAGCAGTTTACCCGGAAGGGAGCAGTACTTC. This codes for CASSLPGREQYF.

This sequence joins TRBV5-6 and TRBJ2-2, with 12 nucleotides matching TRBD2. The CDR3 extends over 14 amino acids. V dropped 4 bases and J dropped 8; count of bases not matched to a gene: 3. Germline V gives CDR1 SGHDT, CDR2 YYEEEE. The CDR3 coding sequence is TGTGCCAGCAGCATCGGACTAGCGGGAGGGGAGCTGTTTTTT. Translation: CASSIGLAGGELFF.

This sequence joins TRBV7-2 and TRBJ2-5; 9 nucleotides line up with TRBD2. Germline lookup yields CDR1 SGHTA and CDR2 FQGNSA. The length of the CDR3 is 12 residues. Unmatched junction bases numbered 4, after V lost 9 bases and J lost 5 bases. The CDR3 DNA reads TGTGCCAGTAGCGGGAGCGGGGAGACCCAGTACTTC. Its protein product is CASSGSGETQYF.

In DNA form, the CDR3 reads TGTGCCACCAGCAGAGATGTGAGGAATTCACCCCTCCACTTT. It specifies CATSRDVRNSPLHF. This rearrangement joins TRBV15 to TRBJ1-6, with D unresolved. Germline loops: CDR1 LNHNV, CDR2 YYDKDF (reference sequence). The CDR3 extends over 14 amino acids. Trimming stripped 0 bases from V and 7 bases from J, with 7 bases between.

The chain has TRBV12-5 and TRBJ2-3; the match to TRBD2 covers 7 bases. The trim removed 5 bases at V and 0 bases at J, leaving 2 bases unmatched. Per germline, CDR1 LGHNT and CDR2 FRNRAP. CDR3 length: 14 residues. The CDR3 reads CASGRSGSTDTQYF. The CDR3 DNA sequence: TGTGCTAGTGGTCGTAGCGGGAGCACAGATACGCAGTATTTT.

The chain couples TRBV6-5 to TRBJ2-5, with D possibly called TRBD1 or TRBD2 (5 bases each). The DNA end is a closer match to TRBJ2-7, so the J assignment may be wrong. Germline V CDR1 and CDR2: MNHEY, SVGAGI. The CDR3 is made up of 15 amino acids. CDR3 loop: CASSYSGTGTYEQYF. The DNA for the CDR3 is TGTGCCAGCAGTTATTCCGGGACCGGAACCTACGAGCAGTACTTC.

This clone was detected only once. The chain joins TRBV2 to TRBJ2-2, with D possibly called TRBD1 or TRBD2 (5 bases each). Trimming removed 3 bases from V and 6 bases from J, with 8 bases in between. Germline values: CDR1 SNHLY, CDR2 FYNNEI. The CDR3 runs to 13 residues. The CDR3 nucleotides are TGTGCCAGCAGTGAGCAGGGACCCGGGGAGCTGTTTTTT. Translated: CASSEQGPGELFF.

The chain carries TRBV4-1 and TRBJ2-5, with unresolved D. The assigned J gene may be wrong: the sequence end matches TRBJ2-7 better. The CDR3 is 15 residues long. Germline loops: CDR1 MGHRA, CDR2 YSYEKL. This CDR3 reads CASSQFQAWTDEQYF. CDR3 bases: TGCGCCAGCAGCCAATTCCAGGCGTGGACGGACGAGCAGTACTTC.

The chain uses TRBV18 and TRBJ1-3, with 7 bases identical to TRBD1. The CDR3 length is 18 residues. V trimming: 6 bases; J trimming: 0 bases; junction bases outside the gene matches: 14. CDR1 is KGHSH, CDR2 LQKENI, per germline. CDR3 region: CASSPTGQTIYSGNTIYF. CDR3 DNA: TGTGCCAGCTCCCCCACGGGACAGACCATATACTCTGGAAACACCATATATTTT. The full variable domain, its missing parts supplied by reference TRBV18 and TRBJ1-3, is NAGVMQNPRHLVRRRGQEARLRCSPMKGHSHVYWYRQLPEEGLKFMVYLQKENIIDESGMPKERFSAEFPKEGPSILRIQQVVRGDSAAYFCASSPTGQTIYSGNTIYFGEGSWLTVV.

V is TRBV28 and J is TRBJ2-2; D remains ambiguous. The CDR3 is 12 amino acids. Per the germline V gene, CDR1 is MDHEN and CDR2 is SYDVKM. Trimming removed 6 bases at V and 5 bases at J, with 7 bases between. The CDR3 nucleotides read TGTGCCAGCAGCCGGGTTACCGGGGAGCTGTTTTTT. Protein product: CASSRVTGELFF.

The chain couples TRBV5-1 to TRBJ2-2; a weak D match, TRBD2 (5 bases). CDR1 is SGHRS and CDR2 is YFSETQ in the germline V gene. V lost 3 bases and J lost 3, with 18 bases in between. This CDR3 spans 17 amino acids. CDR3 in amino acids: CASSSPTTLADTGELFF. CDR3 DNA: TGCGCCAGCAGCTCCCCGACCACCCTAGCAGACACCGGGGAGCTGTTTTTT.

V usage is TRBV23-1 and J usage is TRBJ1-2; 10 positions agree with TRBD1. TRBV23-1 is reported as an ORF; its role is uncertain. The CDR3 covers 15 residues. With 0 bases clipped from V and 4 bases from J, the junction kept 2 bases outside the gene matches. The CDR3 DNA reads as TGCGCCAGCAGTCAATCAAGGACAGGGGGCTATGGCTACACCTTC. It is translated as CASSQSRTGGYGYTF.

A note on this clone: The sample carries other DNA sequences with the same CDR3. The rearrangement joins TRBV2 to TRBJ2-7, with 8 nucleotides matching TRBD1. Germline CDR1 SNHLY, CDR2 FYNNEI. After removal of 6 bases from V and 0 bases from J, the junction contained 4 bases not matched to a gene. The length of the CDR3 is 14 residues. The CDR3 loop reads CASRPGQASYEQYF. CDR3 nucleotides: TGTGCCAGCAGGCCGGGACAGGCCTCCTACGAGCAGTACTTC. The full variable domain, completed using reference TRBV2 and TRBJ2-7, is EPEVTQTPSHQVTQMGQEVILRCVPISNHLYFYWYRQILGQKVEFLVSFYNNEISEKSEIFDDQFSVERPDGSNFTLKIRSTKLEDSAMYFCASRPGQASYEQYFGPGTRLTVT.

The chain employs TRBV28 and TRBJ1-4; no clear D. Germline assignment: CDR1 MDHEN and CDR2 SYDVKM. V lost 6 bases and J 3 bases, leaving 11 bases between the germline ends. The CDR3 length is 14 residues. In nucleotides, the CDR3 is TGTGCCAGCAGGGGTTGGTCGCCTAATGAAAAACTGTTTTTT. Its protein is CASRGWSPNEKLFF. Filled out from reference TRBV28 and TRBJ1-4, the complete variable domain reads DVKVTQSSRYLVKRTGEKVFLECVQDMDHENMFWYRQDPGLGLRLIYFSYDVKMKEKGDIPEGYSVSREKKERFSLILESASTNQTSMYLCASRGWSPNEKLFFGSGTQLSVL.

This rearrangement joins TRBV28 to TRBJ1-2, with unresolved D. Germline values: CDR1 MDHEN, CDR2 SYDVKM. CDR3 length: 14 residues. Deletions cut 6 bases from V and 2 bases from J, with 13 bases between. Here the CDR3 DNA reads TGTGCCAGCAGGTTGGGTGCGGCGAACTATGGCTACACCTTC. It encodes CASRLGAANYGYTF.

The chain is built from TRBV6-5 and TRBJ2-1, with 10 bases that match TRBD2. The CDR3 is 13 amino acids. J gave up 12 bases and V 5 bases, and 7 bases lay outside the gene matches. Germline assignment: CDR1 MNHEY and CDR2 SVGAGI. The CDR3 spells CASSPRLAGGQFF. DNA of the CDR3: TGTGCCAGCAGTCCACGACTAGCGGGTGGGCAGTTCTTC.

The chain is built from TRBV2 and TRBJ2-5; 12 bases line up with TRBD2. This CDR3 spans 16 amino acids. Per the germline V gene, CDR1 is SNHLY and CDR2 is FYNNEI. Trimming at V came to 6 bases and at J to 5 bases, leaving 10 bases not matched to a gene. CDR3 nucleotide sequence: TGTGCCAGCAGCTTACGACTAGCGGGAGACTATGAGACCCAGTACTTC. This sequence encodes CASSLRLAGDYETQYF.

This clone appeared once. The chain joins TRBV28 to TRBJ2-2; no firm D call. Germline V gene sequence: CDR1 MDHEN, CDR2 SYDVKM. The CDR3 is 15 amino acids. Trimming cost V 5 bases and J 5 bases, with 15 bases left between them. The chain's CDR3 is CASSGAPEGTGELFF. The CDR3 DNA sequence: TGTGCCAGCAGTGGAGCCCCTGAAGGGACCGGGGAGCTGTTTTTT. The variable domain in full, with the rest retrieved from reference TRBV28 and TRBJ2-2, is DVKVTQSSRYLVKRTGEKVFLECVQDMDHENMFWYRQDPGLGLRLIYFSYDVKMKEKGDIPEGYSVSREKKERFSLILESASTNQTSMYLCASSGAPEGTGELFFGEGSRLTVL.

The count of this clone is one. This chain uses TRBV27 with TRBJ2-2; 8 nucleotides align to TRBD2. V lost 5 bases, J lost 1 base, and 6 bases stayed unmatched. The CDR3 is 16 residues long. CDR1 MNHEY and CDR2 SMNVEV come from the germline V gene (reference sequence). DNA for the CDR3: TGTGCCAGCAGTCTAGCCGGGACTAGGAACACCGGGGAGCTGTTTTTT. Encoded protein: CASSLAGTRNTGELFF.